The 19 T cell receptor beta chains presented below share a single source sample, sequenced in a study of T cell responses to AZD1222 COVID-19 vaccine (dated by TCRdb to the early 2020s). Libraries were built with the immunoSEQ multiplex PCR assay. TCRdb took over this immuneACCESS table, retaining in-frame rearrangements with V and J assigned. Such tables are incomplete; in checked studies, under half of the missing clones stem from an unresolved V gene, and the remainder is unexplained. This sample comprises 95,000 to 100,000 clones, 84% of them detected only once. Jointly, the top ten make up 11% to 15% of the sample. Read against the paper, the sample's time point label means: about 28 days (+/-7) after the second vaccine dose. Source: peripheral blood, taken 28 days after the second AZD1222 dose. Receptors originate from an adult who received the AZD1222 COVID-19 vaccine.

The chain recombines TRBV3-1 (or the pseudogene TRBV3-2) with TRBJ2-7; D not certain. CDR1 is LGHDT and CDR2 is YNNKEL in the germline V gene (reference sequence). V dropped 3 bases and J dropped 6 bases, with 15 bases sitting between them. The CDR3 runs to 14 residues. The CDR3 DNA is TGTGCCAGCAGCCATGACCGTGCCAGCACCGAGCAGTACTTC. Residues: CASSHDRASTEQYF.

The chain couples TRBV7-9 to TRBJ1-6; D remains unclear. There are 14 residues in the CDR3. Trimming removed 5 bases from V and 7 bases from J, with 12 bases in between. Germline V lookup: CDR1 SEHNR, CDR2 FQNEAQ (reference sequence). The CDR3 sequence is CASSPNVPNSPLHF. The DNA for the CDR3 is TGTGCCAGCAGCCCTAATGTACCGAATTCACCCCTCCACTTT.

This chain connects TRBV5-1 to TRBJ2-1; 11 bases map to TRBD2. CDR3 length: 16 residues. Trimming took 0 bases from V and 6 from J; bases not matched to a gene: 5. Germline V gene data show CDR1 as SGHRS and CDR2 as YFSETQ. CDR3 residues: CASSLAGSGRANEQFF. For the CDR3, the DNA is TGCGCCAGCAGCTTGGCCGGTAGCGGGAGGGCCAATGAGCAGTTCTTC.

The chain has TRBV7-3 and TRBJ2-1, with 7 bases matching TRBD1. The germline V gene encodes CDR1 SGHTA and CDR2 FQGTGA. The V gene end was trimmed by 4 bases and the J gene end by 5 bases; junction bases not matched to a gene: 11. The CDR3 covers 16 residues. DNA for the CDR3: TGTGCCAGCAGCTCGATCCCGGGACAGTATGACAATGAGCAGTTCTTC. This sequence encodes CASSSIPGQYDNEQFF.

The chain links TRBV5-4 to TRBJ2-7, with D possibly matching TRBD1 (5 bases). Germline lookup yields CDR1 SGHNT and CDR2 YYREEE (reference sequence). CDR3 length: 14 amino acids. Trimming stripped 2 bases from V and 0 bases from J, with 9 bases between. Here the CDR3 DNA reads TGTGCCAGCAGCTTAATCGACAGCTCCTACGAGCAGTACTTC. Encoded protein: CASSLIDSSYEQYF.

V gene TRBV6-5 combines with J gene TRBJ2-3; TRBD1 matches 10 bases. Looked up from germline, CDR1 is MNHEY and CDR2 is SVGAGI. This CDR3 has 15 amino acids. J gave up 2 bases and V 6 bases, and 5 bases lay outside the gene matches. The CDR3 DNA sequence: TGTGCCAGCAGCAAGGGACAGGGGTACACAGATACGCAGTATTTT. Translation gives CASSKGQGYTDTQYF.

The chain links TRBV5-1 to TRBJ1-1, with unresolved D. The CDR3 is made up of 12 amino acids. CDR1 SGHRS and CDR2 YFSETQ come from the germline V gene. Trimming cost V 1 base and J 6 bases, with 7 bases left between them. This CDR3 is CASSLSGSEAFF. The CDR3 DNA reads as TGCGCCAGCAGCTTGTCGGGCTCTGAAGCTTTCTTT.

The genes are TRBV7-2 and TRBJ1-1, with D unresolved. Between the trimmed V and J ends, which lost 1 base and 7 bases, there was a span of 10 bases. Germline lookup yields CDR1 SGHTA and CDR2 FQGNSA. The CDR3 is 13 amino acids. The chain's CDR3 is CASSLVQDREAFF. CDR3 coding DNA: TGTGCCAGCAGCTTAGTTCAAGACCGTGAAGCTTTCTTT.

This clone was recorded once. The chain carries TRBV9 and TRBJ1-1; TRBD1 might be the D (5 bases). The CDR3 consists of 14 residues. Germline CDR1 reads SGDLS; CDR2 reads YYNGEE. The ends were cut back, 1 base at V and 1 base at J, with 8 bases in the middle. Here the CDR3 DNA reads TGTGCCAGCAGCGTAATAGGGGAGAACACTGAAGCTTTCTTT. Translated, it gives CASSVIGENTEAFF.

The CDR3 DNA is TGTGCCAGCAGACCTGAAATAAGGGGGCACGGCTACACCTTC. This gives the protein CASRPEIRGHGYTF. The chain combines TRBV7-9 with TRBJ1-2; TRBD1 agrees at 7 bases. Looked up from germline, CDR1 is SEHNR and CDR2 is FQNEAQ (reference sequence). The CDR3 covers 14 residues. V lost 6 bases and J lost 8; bases outside the gene matches: 12.

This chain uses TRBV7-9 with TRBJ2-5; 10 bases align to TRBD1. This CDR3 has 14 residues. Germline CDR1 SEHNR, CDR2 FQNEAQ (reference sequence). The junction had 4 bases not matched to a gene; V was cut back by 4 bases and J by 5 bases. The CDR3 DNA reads TGTGCCAGCAGCTCTAGGACAGGGGGGGAGACCCAGTACTTC. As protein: CASSSRTGGETQYF.

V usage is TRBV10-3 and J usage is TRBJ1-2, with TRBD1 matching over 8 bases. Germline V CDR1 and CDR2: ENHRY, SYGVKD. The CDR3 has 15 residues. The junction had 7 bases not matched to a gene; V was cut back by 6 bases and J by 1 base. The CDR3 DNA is TGTGCCATCAGGGCAGGGGGCGAGGTTAACTATGGCTACACCTTC. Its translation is CAIRAGGEVNYGYTF.

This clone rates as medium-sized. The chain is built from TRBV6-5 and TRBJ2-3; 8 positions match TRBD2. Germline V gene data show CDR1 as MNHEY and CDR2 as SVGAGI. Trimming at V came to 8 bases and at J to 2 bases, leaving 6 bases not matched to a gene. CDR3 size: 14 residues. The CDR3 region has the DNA TGTGCCAGCCTGGTAGCGGGGATCACAGATACGCAGTATTTT. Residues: CASLVAGITDTQYF.

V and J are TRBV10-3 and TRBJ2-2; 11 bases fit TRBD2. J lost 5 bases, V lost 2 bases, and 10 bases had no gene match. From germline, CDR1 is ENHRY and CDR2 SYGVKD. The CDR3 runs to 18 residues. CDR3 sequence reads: CAISEIMARTSGTGELFF. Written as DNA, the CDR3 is TGTGCCATCAGTGAGATAATGGCCCGGACTAGCGGGACCGGGGAGCTGTTTTTT.

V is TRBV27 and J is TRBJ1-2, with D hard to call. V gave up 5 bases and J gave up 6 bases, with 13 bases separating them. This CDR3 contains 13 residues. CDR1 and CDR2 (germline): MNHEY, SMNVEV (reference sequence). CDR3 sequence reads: CASSPRRLNGYTF. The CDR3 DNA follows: TGTGCCAGCAGTCCCAGGCGGTTAAATGGCTACACCTTC.

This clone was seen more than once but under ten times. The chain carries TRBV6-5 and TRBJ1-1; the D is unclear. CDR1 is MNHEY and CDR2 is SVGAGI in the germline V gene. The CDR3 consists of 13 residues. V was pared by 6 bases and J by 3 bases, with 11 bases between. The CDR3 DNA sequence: TGTGCCAGCAGGCATACGATCGACACTGAAGCTTTCTTT. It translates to CASRHTIDTEAFF.

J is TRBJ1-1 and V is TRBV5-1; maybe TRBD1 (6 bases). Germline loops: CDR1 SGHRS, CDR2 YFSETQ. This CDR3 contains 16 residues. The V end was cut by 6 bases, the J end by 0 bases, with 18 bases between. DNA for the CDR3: TGCGCCAGCACTATGTCGGGGGGGCTTCTGAACACTGAAGCTTTCTTT. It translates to CASTMSGGLLNTEAFF.

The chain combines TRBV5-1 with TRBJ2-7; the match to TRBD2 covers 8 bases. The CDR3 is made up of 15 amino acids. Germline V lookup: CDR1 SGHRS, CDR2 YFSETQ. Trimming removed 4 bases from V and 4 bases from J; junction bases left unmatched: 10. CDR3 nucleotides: TGCGCCAGCAGCCACGGGGGGGCCTCGAGATACGAGCAGTACTTC. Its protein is CASSHGGASRYEQYF.

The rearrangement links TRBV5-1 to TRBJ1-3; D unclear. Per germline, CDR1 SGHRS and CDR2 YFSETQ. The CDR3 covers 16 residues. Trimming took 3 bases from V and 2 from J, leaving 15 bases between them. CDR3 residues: CASSSLPASPGNTIYF. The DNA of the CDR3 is TGCGCCAGCAGCTCCCTTCCCGCTAGCCCTGGAAACACCATATATTTT.